Listed here are 17 T cell receptor beta chains from one sample, sequenced in a study of blood T cell repertoires in COVID-19. Measured with immunoSEQ multiplex PCR; TCRdb has only the in-frame clones, and not every one. The data show 150,000 to 200,000 clones, 82% seen once. The sample comprised peripheral blood. The receptors originated from a woman in her 70s with acute or convalescent COVID-19.

The chain uses TRBV28 and TRBJ1-6, with D possibly matching TRBD1 (6 bases). The ends were cut back, 6 bases at V and 14 bases at J, with 20 bases in the middle. Germline loops: CDR1 MDHEN, CDR2 SYDVKM. This CDR3 is built from 14 residues. The CDR3 coding sequence is TGTGCCAGCAGACCCGGGACACCCCGTACGGCCCTCCACTTT. Translated: CASRPGTPRTALHF. The complete variable domain, with remaining parts taken from reference TRBV28 and TRBJ1-6, reads DVKVTQSSRYLVKRTGEKVFLECVQDMDHENMFWYRQDPGLGLRLIYFSYDVKMKEKGDIPEGYSVSREKKERFSLILESASTNQTSMYLCASRPGTPRTALHFGNGTRLTVT.

The chain joins TRBV2 to TRBJ1-5, with 7 bases matching TRBD1. V was pared by 7 bases and J by 3 bases, with 3 bases of the junction left unmatched. The V gene's germline CDR1 is SNHLY and CDR2 FYNNEI. The CDR3 is made up of 13 amino acids. CDR3 nucleotides: TGTGCCAGCACGACAGGGATCAATCAGCCCCAGCATTTT. It is translated as CASTTGINQPQHF.

The chain employs TRBV14 and TRBJ1-5; no clear D. This CDR3 has 15 amino acids. Germline assignment: CDR1 SGHDN and CDR2 FVKESK. V shed 1 base and J shed 5 bases, with 12 bases lying between them. In DNA, the CDR3 is TGTGCCAGCAGCCAAGGGGCCGGGAGACATCAGCCCCAGCATTTT. Protein: CASSQGAGRHQPQHF.

The gene calls are TRBV18 and TRBJ2-7, with D possibly TRBD2 on 6 matching bases. CDR1 is KGHSH and CDR2 is LQKENI in the germline V gene. Between the trimmed V and J ends, which lost 4 bases and 5 bases, there was a span of 12 bases. The CDR3 is made up of 13 amino acids. CDR3 amino acids: CASSLRTINEQYF. Written as DNA, the CDR3 is TGTGCCAGCTCACTTCGGACTATCAACGAGCAGTACTTC.

This clone was seen only once. This sequence joins TRBV11-2 and TRBJ2-2; 8 bases are a match to TRBD2. The CDR3 covers 16 residues. Unmatched junction bases numbered 5, after V lost 5 bases and J lost 0 bases. Germline-derived CDR1 and CDR2 are SGHAT and FQNNGV. The CDR3 region is CASSPRTSSNTGELFF. The DNA of the CDR3 is TGTGCCAGCAGCCCGAGGACTAGCTCGAACACCGGGGAGCTGTTTTTT.

This clone came up a few times. The genes are TRBV11-2 and TRBJ2-5; D is perhaps TRBD1 (6 bases). CDR1 and CDR2 from the germline V gene are SGHAT and FQNNGV. CDR3 length equals 14 residues. V dropped 5 bases and J dropped 2 bases, with 12 bases sitting between them. The CDR3 reads CASSLWTEQETQYF. The CDR3, as DNA: TGTGCCAGCAGCCTCTGGACAGAACAAGAGACCCAGTACTTC.

In this sample, this clone turned up a few times. This chain joins TRBV23-1 and TRBJ1-5, with a tentative D call TRBD1 (6 bases). TRBV23-1 carries the ORF label, with uncertain function. V was clipped by 2 bases and J by 2 bases, with 13 bases between them. There are 16 residues in the CDR3. CDR3 residues: CASSQQNRERNQPQHF. In nucleotides, the CDR3 is TGCGCCAGCAGTCAACAGAACAGGGAACGCAATCAGCCCCAGCATTTT.

This clone has a count of ten or more. CDR3 protein: CASSLVGSSGRATYNEQFF. For the CDR3, the DNA is TGTGCCAGCAGCTTAGTGGGGTCTAGCGGGAGGGCGACCTACAATGAGCAGTTCTTC. The chain employs TRBV11-3 and TRBJ2-1; 12 nucleotides line up with TRBD2. The CDR3 covers 19 residues. V lost 1 base and J lost 2; bases outside the gene matches: 9. Germline V gene lookup returns CDR1 SGHNT and CDR2 YENEEA.

This chain connects TRBV11-2 to TRBJ2-7; D may be TRBD1 (6 bases). V was cut by 5 bases and J by 2 bases, with 16 bases left in between. In germline, CDR1 is SGHAT, CDR2 FQNNGV. The CDR3 extends over 15 amino acids. The CDR3 nucleotides are TGTGCCAGCAGCACCCGTCAGGACAGCCCCTACGAGCAGTACTTC. Translated, it gives CASSTRQDSPYEQYF.

V usage is TRBV21-1 and J usage is TRBJ1-3; TRBD1 was called by the table and not checked on the DNA. TRBV21-1 corresponds to a pseudogene. The CDR3 length is 15 residues. DNA of the CDR3: TGTGCCCCCTTTCGATTAGGGGGCTCTGGAAACACCATATATTTT. Translated, it gives CAPFRLGGSGNTIYF.

This chain connects TRBV7-2 to TRBJ2-5; TRBD2 matches at 8 bases. The V gene's germline CDR1 is SGHTA and CDR2 FQGNSA. The CDR3 totals 17 residues. Unmatched junction bases numbered 9, after V lost 2 bases and J lost 1 base. The CDR3 sequence is CASSLIPGGRGQETQYF. The CDR3 nucleotides read TGTGCCAGCAGCTTAATTCCGGGAGGGCGGGGCCAAGAGACCCAGTACTTC. Variable domain in full (rest from reference TRBV7-2 and TRBJ2-5): GAGVSQSPSNKVTEKGKDVELRCDPISGHTALYWYRQSLGQGLEFLIYFQGNSAPDKSGLPSDRFSAERTGGSVSTLTIQRTQQEDSAVYLCASSLIPGGRGQETQYFGPGTRLLVL.

This clone was detected ten times or more. This sequence joins TRBV28 and TRBJ1-3; no clear D gene. Germline V gene data show CDR1 as MDHEN and CDR2 as SYDVKM. The CDR3 has 13 residues. Deletions cut 2 bases from V and 1 base from J, with 3 bases between. The DNA of the CDR3 is TGTGCCAGCAGTTTACAGTCTGGAAACACCATATATTTT. This gives the protein CASSLQSGNTIYF. Full variable domain (rest looked up from reference TRBV28 and TRBJ1-3): DVKVTQSSRYLVKRTGEKVFLECVQDMDHENMFWYRQDPGLGLRLIYFSYDVKMKEKGDIPEGYSVSREKKERFSLILESASTNQTSMYLCASSLQSGNTIYFGEGSWLTVV.

The chain couples TRBV30 to TRBJ2-7, with 7 nucleotides matching TRBD1. Germline-derived CDR1 and CDR2 are GTSNPN and SVGIG (reference sequence). The V segment lost 5 bases and the J segment 3 bases; nucleotides outside the gene matches: 4. The CDR3 has 12 amino acids. The CDR3 coding sequence is TGTGCCTGGTCCCGGGACAGCTACGAGCAGTACTTC. Its translation is CAWSRDSYEQYF. Full variable domain (remainder filled in from reference TRBV30 and TRBJ2-7): SQTIHQWPATLVQPVGSPLSLECTVEGTSNPNLYWYRQAAGRGLQLLFYSVGIGQISSEVPQNLSASRPQDRQFILSSKKLLLSDSGFYLCAWSRDSYEQYFGPGTRLTVT.

The chain is built from TRBV16 and TRBJ1-1, with 7 bases identical to TRBD1. This CDR3 spans 15 amino acids. Germline V gene sequence: CDR1 KGHSY, CDR2 FQNENV. J lost 0 bases, V lost 4 bases, and 5 bases had no gene match. CDR3 in DNA: TGTGCCAGCAGCCCCTCACAGGGGATGAACACTGAAGCTTTCTTT. Protein: CASSPSQGMNTEAFF.

This chain uses TRBV9 with TRBJ1-3; 8 nucleotides agree with TRBD1. CDR1 SGDLS and CDR2 YYNGEE come from the germline V gene. The CDR3 is 18 residues long. V lost 4 bases and J lost 0; bases outside the gene matches: 12. The CDR3 sequence is CASSSNIGQGSSGNTIYF. CDR3 coding DNA: TGTGCCAGCAGCAGTAACATAGGACAGGGCAGCTCTGGAAACACCATATATTTT.

This clone was seen once. The V gene is TRBV6-5, the J gene TRBJ2-1; 9 bases agree with TRBD2. CDR1 and CDR2 from the germline V gene are MNHEY and SVGAGI. There are 15 residues in the CDR3. V was clipped by 0 bases and J by 8 bases; unmatched bases: 5. CDR3 sequence (DNA): TGTGCCAGCAGTTACTCGAAGGTAGCGGGAGATGAGCAGTTCTTC. It yields the protein CASSYSKVAGDEQFF.

The gene calls are TRBV15 and TRBJ1-2, with 9 bases identical to TRBD1. The CDR3 length is 15 residues. V trimming: 4 bases; J trimming: 4 bases; junction bases outside the gene matches: 7. The V gene's germline CDR1 is LNHNV and CDR2 YYDKDF (reference sequence). The CDR3 coding sequence is TGTGCCACCAGCACTGGGACAGGGTTGGCCTATGGCTACACCTTC. Protein sequence: CATSTGTGLAYGYTF.